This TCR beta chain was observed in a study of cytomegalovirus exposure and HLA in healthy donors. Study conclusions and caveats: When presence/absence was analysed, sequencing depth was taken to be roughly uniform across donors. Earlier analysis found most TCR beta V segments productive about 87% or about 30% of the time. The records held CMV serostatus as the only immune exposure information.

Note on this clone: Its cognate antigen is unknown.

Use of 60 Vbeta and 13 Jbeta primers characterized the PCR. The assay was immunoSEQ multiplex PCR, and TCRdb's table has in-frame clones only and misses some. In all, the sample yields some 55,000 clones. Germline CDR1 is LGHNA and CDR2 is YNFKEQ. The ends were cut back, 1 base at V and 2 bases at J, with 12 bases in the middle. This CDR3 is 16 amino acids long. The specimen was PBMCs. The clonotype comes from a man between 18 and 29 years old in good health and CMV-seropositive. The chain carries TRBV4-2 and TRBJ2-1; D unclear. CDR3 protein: CASSQVASLAYNEQFF. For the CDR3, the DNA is TGTGCCAGCAGCCAAGTGGCAAGTCTGGCCTACAATGAGCAGTTCTTC.